Listed below are T cell receptor beta chains from one sample, sequenced in a study of cytomegalovirus exposure and HLA in healthy donors. Profiled with immunoSEQ multiplex PCR; TCRdb holds only in-frame clones, not every one. The sample records about 120,000 clones, about 90% being singletons. Sequenced material: PBMCs. The receptor set was obtained from a man aged 35 to 55 in good health and CMV-seronegative. Both conserved end residues are part of each CDR3. Fields, in order: V gene, J gene, CDR3 protein.

TRBV7-2	TRBJ2-7	CASSLRRGRTYEQYF
TRBV6-5	TRBJ2-2	CASSYSGGLTGELFF
TRBV4-1	TRBJ1-4	CASSQGGLPWGEKLFF
TRBV6-5	TRBJ1-1	CASSLSGTANTEAFF
TRBV6-5	TRBJ2-5	CASSYSQGVTQYF
TRBV19	TRBJ1-5	CASSDRSGQPQHF
TRBV5-6	TRBJ1-1	CASSLGGREAFF
TRBV5-1	TRBJ1-1	CASSSGQGLNTEAFF
TRBV5-6	TRBJ2-7	CASSLRGGPSYEQYF
TRBV4-1	TRBJ1-4	CASSQGRGGPGWDEKLFF
TRBV6-1	TRBJ1-6	CASSEVWQVNSPLHF
TRBV2	TRBJ1-2	CASSERTGGDYGYTF
TRBV7-2	TRBJ1-4	CATRVGPTNEKLFF
TRBV28	TRBJ1-5	CASRPGGSQPQHF
TRBV2	TRBJ1-5	CASNLRGGQPQHF
TRBV6-5	TRBJ1-6	CASSTRGTRSPLHF
TRBV28	TRBJ1-6	CASRTTGSGNSPLHF
TRBV10-2	TRBJ1-6	CASSAGTGANNSPLHF
TRBV6-1	TRBJ1-4	CASSAVYEKLFF
TRBV5-1	TRBJ2-7	CASSLATGGIYEQYF
TRBV28	TRBJ2-5	CATRPRQGSLETQYF
TRBV4-2	TRBJ2-4	CASSQDGTSKTIQYF
TRBV6-1	TRBJ2-7	CASSEASGGAFEQYF
TRBV2	TRBJ1-4	CASSGDIGEKLFF
TRBV11-2	TRBJ2-7	CASSSLAGAPVEQYF
TRBV5-4	TRBJ1-1	CASSIISGEAFF
TRBV13	TRBJ1-1	CASSLPRRMNTEAFF
TRBV28	TRBJ1-3	CASSFVLGGGNTIYF
TRBV2	TRBJ1-5	CASRGDDQPQHF
TRBV4-2	TRBJ2-3	CASSQETGGDTDTQYF
TRBV10-3	TRBJ2-7	CAIGRSSYEQYF
TRBV25-1	TRBJ1-3	CASSDLLGPGGNTIYF
TRBV5-1	TRBJ2-7	CASSSQTGGSYEQYF
TRBV5-4	TRBJ2-5	CASSFEQRETQYF
TRBV6-1	TRBJ1-2	CASSEAPGGYTF
TRBV2	TRBJ1-5	CASSGDRISNQPQHF
TRBV13	TRBJ1-1	CASSTRTAILMGGTEAFF